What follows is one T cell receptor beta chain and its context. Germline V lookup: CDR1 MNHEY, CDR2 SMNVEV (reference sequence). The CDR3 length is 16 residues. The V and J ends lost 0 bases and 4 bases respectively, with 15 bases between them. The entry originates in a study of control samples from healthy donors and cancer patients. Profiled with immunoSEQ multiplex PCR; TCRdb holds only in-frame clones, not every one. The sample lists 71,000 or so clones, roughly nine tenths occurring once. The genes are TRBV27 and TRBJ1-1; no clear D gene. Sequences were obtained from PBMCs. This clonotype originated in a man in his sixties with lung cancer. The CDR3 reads CASSLSGAGVRTEAFF. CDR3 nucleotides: TGTGCCAGCAGTTTATCTGGTGCGGGCGTCCGCACTGAAGCTTTCTTT.